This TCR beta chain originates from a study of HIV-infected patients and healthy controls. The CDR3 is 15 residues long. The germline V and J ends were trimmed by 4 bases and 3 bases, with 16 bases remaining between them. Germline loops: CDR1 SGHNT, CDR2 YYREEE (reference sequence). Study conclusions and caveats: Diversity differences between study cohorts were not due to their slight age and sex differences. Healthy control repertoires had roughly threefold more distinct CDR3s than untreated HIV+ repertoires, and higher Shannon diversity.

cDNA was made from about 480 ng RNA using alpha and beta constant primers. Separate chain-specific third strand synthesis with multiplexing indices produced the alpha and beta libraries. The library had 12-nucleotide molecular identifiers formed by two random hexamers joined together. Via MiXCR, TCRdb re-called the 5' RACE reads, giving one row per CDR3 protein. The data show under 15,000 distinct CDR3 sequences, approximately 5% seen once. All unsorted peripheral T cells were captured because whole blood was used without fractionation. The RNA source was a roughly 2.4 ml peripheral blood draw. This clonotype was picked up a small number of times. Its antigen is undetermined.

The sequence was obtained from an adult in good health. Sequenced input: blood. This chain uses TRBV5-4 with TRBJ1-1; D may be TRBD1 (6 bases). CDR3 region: CASSVQGRVDTEAFF. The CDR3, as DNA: TGTGCCAGCAGCGTACAGGGTAGAGTGGACACTGAAGCTTTCTTT.